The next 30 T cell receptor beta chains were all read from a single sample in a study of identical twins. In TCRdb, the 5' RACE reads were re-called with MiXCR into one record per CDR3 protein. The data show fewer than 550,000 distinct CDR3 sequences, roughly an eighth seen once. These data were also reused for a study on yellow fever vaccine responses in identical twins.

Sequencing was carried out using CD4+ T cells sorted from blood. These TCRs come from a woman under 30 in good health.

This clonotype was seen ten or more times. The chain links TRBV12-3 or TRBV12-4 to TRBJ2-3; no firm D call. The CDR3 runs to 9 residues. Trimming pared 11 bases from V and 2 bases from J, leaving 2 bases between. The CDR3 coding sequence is TGTGCCGACACAGATACGCAGTATTTT. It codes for CADTDTQYF.

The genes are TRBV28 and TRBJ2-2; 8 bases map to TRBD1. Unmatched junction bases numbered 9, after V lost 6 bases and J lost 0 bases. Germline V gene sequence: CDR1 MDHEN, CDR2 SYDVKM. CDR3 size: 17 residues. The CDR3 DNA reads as TGTGCCAGCAGAATCTCAGGGGGCGCCGCGAACACCGGGGAGCTGTTTTTT. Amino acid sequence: CASRISGGAANTGELFF.

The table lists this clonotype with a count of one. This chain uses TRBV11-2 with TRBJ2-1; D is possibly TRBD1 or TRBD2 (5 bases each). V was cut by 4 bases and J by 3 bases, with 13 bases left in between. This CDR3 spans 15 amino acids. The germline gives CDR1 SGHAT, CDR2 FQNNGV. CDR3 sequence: CASSWAGTNYNEQFF. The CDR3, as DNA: TGTGCCAGCAGCTGGGCCGGGACCAACTACAATGAGCAGTTCTTC. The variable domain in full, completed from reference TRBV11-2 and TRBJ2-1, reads EAGVAQSPRYKIIEKRQSVAFWCNPISGHATLYWYQQILGQGPKLLIQFQNNGVVDDSQLPKDRFSAERLKGVDSTLKIQPAKLEDSAVYLCASSWAGTNYNEQFFGPGTRLTVL.

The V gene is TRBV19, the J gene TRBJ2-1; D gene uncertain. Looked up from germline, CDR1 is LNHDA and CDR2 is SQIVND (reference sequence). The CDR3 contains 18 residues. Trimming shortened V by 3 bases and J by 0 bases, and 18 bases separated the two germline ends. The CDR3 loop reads CASSIYNGLTSSYNEQFF. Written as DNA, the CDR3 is TGTGCCAGTAGTATCTACAACGGGCTAACGAGCTCCTACAATGAGCAGTTCTTC.

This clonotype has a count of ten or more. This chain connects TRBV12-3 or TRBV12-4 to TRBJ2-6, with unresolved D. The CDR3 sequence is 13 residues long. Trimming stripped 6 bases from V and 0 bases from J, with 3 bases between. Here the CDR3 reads CASRISGANVLTF. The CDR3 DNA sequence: TGTGCCAGCAGGATCTCTGGGGCCAACGTCCTGACTTTC.

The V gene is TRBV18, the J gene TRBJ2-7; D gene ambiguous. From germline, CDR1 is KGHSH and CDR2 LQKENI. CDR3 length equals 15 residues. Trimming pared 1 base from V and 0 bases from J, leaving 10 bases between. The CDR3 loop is CASSPLAQASYEQYF. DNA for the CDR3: TGTGCCAGCTCACCACTAGCTCAGGCCTCCTACGAGCAGTACTTC.

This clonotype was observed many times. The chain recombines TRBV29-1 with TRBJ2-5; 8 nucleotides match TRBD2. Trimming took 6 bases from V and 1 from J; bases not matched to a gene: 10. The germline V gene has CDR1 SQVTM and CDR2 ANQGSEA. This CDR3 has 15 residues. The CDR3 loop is CSVQLSGAIQETQYF. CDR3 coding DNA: TGCAGCGTCCAACTTAGCGGGGCTATCCAAGAGACCCAGTACTTC.

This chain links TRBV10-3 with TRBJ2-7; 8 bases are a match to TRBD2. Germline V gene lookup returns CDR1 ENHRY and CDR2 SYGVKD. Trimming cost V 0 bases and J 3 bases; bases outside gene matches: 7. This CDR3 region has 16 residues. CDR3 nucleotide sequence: TGTGCCATCAGTGAGTCTTGGGGACTAGGAGGCTACGAGCAGTACTTC. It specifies CAISESWGLGGYEQYF.

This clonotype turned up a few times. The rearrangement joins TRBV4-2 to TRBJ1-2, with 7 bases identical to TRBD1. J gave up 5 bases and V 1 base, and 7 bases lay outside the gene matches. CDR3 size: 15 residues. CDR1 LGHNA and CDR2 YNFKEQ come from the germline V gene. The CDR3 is CASSQGVGQPYGYTF. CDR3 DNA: TGTGCCAGCAGCCAAGGCGTGGGACAGCCTTATGGCTACACCTTC.

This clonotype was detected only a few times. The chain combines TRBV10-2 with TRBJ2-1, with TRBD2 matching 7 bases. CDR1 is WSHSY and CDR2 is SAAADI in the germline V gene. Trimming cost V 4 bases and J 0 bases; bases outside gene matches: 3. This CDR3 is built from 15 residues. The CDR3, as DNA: TGCGCCAGCAGTGGGGAGGGGAGCTCCTACAATGAGCAGTTCTTC. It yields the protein CASSGEGSSYNEQFF.

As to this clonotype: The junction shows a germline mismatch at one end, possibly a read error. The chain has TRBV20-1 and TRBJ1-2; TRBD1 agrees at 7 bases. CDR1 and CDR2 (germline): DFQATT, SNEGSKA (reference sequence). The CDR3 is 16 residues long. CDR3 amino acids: CSARGAKGGSLRGLLF. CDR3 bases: TGCAGTGCTAGAGGGGCTAAAGGGGGCTCTCTTCGGGGCCTCCTCTTC.

In nucleotides, the CDR3 is TGTGCCAGCTCACCACTGGAGGAGGGACTGAACACTGAAGCTTTCTTT. It yields the protein CASSPLEEGLNTEAFF. The V call is TRBV18, the J call TRBJ1-1; the D gene is possibly TRBD1 (5 bases). Germline V CDR1 and CDR2: KGHSH, LQKENI. The CDR3 has 16 residues. Trimming pared 1 base from V and 0 bases from J, leaving 12 bases between.

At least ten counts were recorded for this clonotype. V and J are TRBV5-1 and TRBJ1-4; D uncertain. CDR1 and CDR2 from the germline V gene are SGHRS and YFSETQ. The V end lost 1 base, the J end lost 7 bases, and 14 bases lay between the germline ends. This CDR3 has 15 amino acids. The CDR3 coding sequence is TGCGCCAGCAGCTTGAATGTCGCGGGTGGTGAAAAACTGTTTTTT. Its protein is CASSLNVAGGEKLFF.

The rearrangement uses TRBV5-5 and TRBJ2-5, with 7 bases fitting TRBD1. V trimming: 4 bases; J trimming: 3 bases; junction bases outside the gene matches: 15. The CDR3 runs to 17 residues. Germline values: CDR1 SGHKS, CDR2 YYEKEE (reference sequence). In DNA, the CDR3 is TGTGCCAGCAGCCTGGGGACGAGGGACAGAAGTAAAGAGACCCAGTACTTC. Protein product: CASSLGTRDRSKETQYF.

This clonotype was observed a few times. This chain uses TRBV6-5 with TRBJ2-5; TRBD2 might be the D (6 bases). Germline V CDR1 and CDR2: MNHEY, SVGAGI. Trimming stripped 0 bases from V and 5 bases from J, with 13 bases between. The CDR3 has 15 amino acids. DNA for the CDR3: TGTGCCAGCAGTTACTCGCCGGGGGTTAGTGAGACCCAGTACTTC. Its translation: CASSYSPGVSETQYF.

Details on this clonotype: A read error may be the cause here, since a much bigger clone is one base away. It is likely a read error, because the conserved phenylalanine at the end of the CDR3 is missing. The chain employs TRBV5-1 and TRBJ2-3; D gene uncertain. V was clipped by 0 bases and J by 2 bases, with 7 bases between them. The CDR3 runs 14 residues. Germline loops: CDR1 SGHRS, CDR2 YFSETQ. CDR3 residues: CASSLDFYTDTQYY. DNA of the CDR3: TGCGCCAGCAGCTTGGACTTTTACACAGATACGCAGTATTAT.

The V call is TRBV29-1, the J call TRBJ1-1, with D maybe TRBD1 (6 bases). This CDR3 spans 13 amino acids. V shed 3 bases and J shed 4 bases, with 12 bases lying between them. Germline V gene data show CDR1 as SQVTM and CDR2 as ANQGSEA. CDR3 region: CSVDAGVGTEAFF. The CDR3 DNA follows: TGCAGCGTTGATGCAGGGGTAGGCACTGAAGCTTTCTTT.

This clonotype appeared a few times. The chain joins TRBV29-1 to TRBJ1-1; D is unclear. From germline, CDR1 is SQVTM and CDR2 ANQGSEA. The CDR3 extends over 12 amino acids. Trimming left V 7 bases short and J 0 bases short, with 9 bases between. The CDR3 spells CSAEWVNTEAFF. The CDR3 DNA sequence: TGCAGCGCCGAATGGGTGAACACTGAAGCTTTCTTT.

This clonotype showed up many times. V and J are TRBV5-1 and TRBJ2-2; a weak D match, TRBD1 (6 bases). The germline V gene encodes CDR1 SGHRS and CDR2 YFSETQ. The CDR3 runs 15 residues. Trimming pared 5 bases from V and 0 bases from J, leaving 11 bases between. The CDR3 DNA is TGCGCCAGCAGGGCCGGGACACCGAACACCGGGGAGCTGTTTTTT. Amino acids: CASRAGTPNTGELFF.

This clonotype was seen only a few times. The DNA for the CDR3 is TGCGCCAGCAGCAACCACCCGGATACGCAGTATTTT. Translated, it gives CASSNHPDTQYF. The gene calls are TRBV5-1 and TRBJ2-3; no definite D call. The CDR3 is 12 amino acids. Trimming left V 4 bases short and J 6 bases short, with 9 bases between. Looked up from germline, CDR1 is SGHRS and CDR2 is YFSETQ. The full variable domain, its missing parts supplied by reference TRBV5-1 and TRBJ2-3, is KAGVTQTPRYLIKTRGQQVTLSCSPISGHRSVSWYQQTPGQGLQFLFEYFSETQRNKGNFPGRFSGRQFSNSRSEMNVSTLELGDSALYLCASSNHPDTQYFGPGTRLTVL.

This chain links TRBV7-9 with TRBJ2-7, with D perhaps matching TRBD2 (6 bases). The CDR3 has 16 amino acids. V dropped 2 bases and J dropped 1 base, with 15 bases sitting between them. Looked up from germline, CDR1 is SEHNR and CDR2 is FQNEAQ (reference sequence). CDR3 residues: CASSLTPPRGSYEQYF. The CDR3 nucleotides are TGTGCCAGCAGCTTAACCCCTCCACGGGGGTCCTACGAGCAGTACTTC.

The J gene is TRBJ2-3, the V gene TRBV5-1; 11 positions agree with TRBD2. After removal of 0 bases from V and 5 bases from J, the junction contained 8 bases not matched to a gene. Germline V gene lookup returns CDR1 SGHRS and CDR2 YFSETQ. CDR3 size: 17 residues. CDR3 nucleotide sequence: TGCGCCAGCAGCTTGGGACTACTAGCGGGAGTTGGAGATACGCAGTATTTT. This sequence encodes CASSLGLLAGVGDTQYF.

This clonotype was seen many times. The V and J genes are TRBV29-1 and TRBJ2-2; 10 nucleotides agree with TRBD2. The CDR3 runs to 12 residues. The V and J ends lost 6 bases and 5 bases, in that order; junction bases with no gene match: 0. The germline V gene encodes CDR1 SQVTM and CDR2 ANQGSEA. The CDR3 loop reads CSVGLATGELFF. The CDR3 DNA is TGCAGCGTGGGACTAGCGACCGGGGAGCTGTTTTTT.

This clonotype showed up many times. CDR3 protein: CSVGLTGTYNEQFF. CDR3 nucleotide sequence: TGCAGCGTTGGTTTAACAGGGACCTACAATGAGCAGTTCTTC. This chain connects TRBV29-1 to TRBJ2-1; possibly TRBD1 for D (6 bases). The CDR3 sequence is 14 residues long. Germline CDR1 and CDR2: SQVTM and ANQGSEA. V gave up 4 bases and J gave up 2 bases, with 12 bases separating them.

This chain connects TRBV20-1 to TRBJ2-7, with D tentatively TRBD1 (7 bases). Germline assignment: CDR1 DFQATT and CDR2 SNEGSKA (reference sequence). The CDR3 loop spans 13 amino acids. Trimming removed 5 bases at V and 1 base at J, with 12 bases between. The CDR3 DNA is TGCAGTGCTTGGCAGGGGGGATCCTACGAGCAGTACTTC. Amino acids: CSAWQGGSYEQYF.

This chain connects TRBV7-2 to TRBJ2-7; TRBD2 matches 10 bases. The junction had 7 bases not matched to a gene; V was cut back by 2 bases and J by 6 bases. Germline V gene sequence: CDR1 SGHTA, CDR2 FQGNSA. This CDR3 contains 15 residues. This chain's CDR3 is CASSLRPGTSVEQYF. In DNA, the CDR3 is TGTGCCAGCAGCTTAAGACCCGGGACTAGCGTCGAGCAGTACTTC.

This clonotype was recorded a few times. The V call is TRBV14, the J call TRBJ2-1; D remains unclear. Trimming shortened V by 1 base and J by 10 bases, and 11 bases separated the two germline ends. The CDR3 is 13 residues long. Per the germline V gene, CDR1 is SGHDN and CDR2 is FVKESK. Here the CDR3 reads CASSQVLPGEQFF. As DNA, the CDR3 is TGTGCCAGCAGCCAAGTCCTTCCCGGGGAGCAGTTCTTC.

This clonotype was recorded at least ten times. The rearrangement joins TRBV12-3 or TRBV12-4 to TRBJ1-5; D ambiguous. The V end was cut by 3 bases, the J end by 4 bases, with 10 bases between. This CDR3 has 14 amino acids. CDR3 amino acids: CASSFSGANQPQHF. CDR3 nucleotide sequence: TGTGCCAGCAGTTTCTCGGGAGCGAATCAGCCCCAGCATTTT.

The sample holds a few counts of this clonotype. DNA for the CDR3: TGCAGTGCCCTGGGACAGGGAGTCGGGGAGCTGTTTTTT. As protein: CSALGQGVGELFF. The chain is built from TRBV20-1 and TRBJ2-2, with TRBD1 matching over 9 bases. V shed 6 bases and J 7 bases; nucleotides not matched to a gene: 6. Germline assignment: CDR1 DFQATT and CDR2 SNEGSKA (reference sequence). CDR3 length equals 13 residues.

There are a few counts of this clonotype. CDR3 coding DNA: TGTGCCAGCAACTCATACGGGGGAGGGTATTCTGGAAACACCATATATTTT. It codes for CASNSYGGGYSGNTIYF. The rearrangement links TRBV6-1 to TRBJ1-3; D possibly corresponds to TRBD1 (5 bases). The CDR3 length is 17 residues. CDR1 and CDR2 from the germline V gene are MNHNS and SASEGT. Trimming removed 7 bases from V and 1 base from J, with 20 bases in between.